This TCR beta chain was sequenced in a study of blood T cells in healthy people across ages. Study observations and caveats: The study found TCR beta diversity correlated strongly with naive T cell percentage.

The authors ran a second PCR of about 6 to 12 cycles using a sample-barcoded 5' primer and a J-beta primer mix. Researchers report that a template-switch adaptor with 12 random nucleotides tagged each cDNA molecule. In TCRdb, the 5' RACE reads were re-called with MiXCR into one record per CDR3 protein. The sample records approximately 730,000 distinct CDR3 sequences, roughly 50% being singletons. Points on this clonotype: The antigen remains unidentified.

Every sample yielded at least 6.5 million isolated PBMCs. Material for sequencing was blood. This receptor was identified in an elderly man in good health.

The CDR3 bases are TGCAGCGTTGCTATACTGGACAGCTATGGCTACACCTTC. It is translated as CSVAILDSYGYTF. The V gene is TRBV29-1, the J gene TRBJ1-2, with D perhaps matching TRBD1 (6 bases). The V end lost 4 bases, the J end lost 4 bases, and 13 bases lay between the germline ends. Germline values: CDR1 SQVTM, CDR2 ANQGSEA. The CDR3 consists of 13 residues.